This T cell receptor beta chain is drawn from a study of tumor-infiltrating lymphocytes in oesophageal squamous cell carcinoma. J was trimmed by 7 bases and V by 0 bases; bases with no gene match: 4. The CDR3 sequence is 17 residues long. Germline V gene data show CDR1 as MRHNA and CDR2 as SNTAGT. TCRdb analysed the PCR reads with MiXCR anew, one entry per CDR3 protein. Of roughly 15,000 distinct CDR3 sequences listed, around 48% are singletons. This clonotype occurred a few times. The rearrangement uses TRBV6-4 and TRBJ2-2; TRBD2 aligns across 14 bases. This TCR came from a male donor with esophageal squamous cell carcinoma. The sample taken for sequencing was esophageal tumor tissue. Here the CDR3 DNA reads TGTGCCAGCAGTGACTCTACGGGACTAGCGGGAGTCGGGGAGCTGTTTTTT. This encodes CASSDSTGLAGVGELFF.